These T cell receptor beta chains were read from a single sample in a study of shared clonotypes between healthy human individuals. Assay used: immunoSEQ multiplex PCR; TCRdb lists only in-frame clones, some missing. Of some 1,900,000 clones in the sample, about 95% are singletons; the top ten hold 1.2%. Specimen: naive CD8+ T cells sorted from blood. The receptors originated from a man between 18 and 29 years old in good health. Both conserved end residues are part of each CDR3. Fields, in order: V gene, J gene, D gene, clone size, CDR3 DNA, CDR3 protein. The D gene is left open where the match is weak. A row's size may be missing; if present it is once, few, many or a size class.

>TRBV10-1|TRBJ2-7|TRBD2|-
TGCGCCAGCGGCCCTTGGGGTAGCGGGACCTACGAGCAGTACTTC
CASGPWGSGTYEQYF
>TRBV4-3|TRBJ2-7|TRBD1|-
TGCGCCAGCAGCCAAGCCCCCCCGGGACAGGGCTACGAGCAGTACTTC
CASSQAPPGQGYEQYF
>TRBV7-9|TRBJ2-1|TRBD1|-
TGTGCCAGCAGCTTAGGGCAGGGGGTATACAATGAGCAGTTCTTC
CASSLGQGVYNEQFF
>TRBV21-1|TRBJ2-3|-|once
TGTGCCAGCAGCAAAGACACTCGGGACAGGGAGAGCACAGATACGCAGTATTTT
CASSKDTRDRESTDTQYF
>TRBV15|TRBJ2-2|-|once
TGTGCCACCAGCAGAAGTTCTGGGGAGAGGGACACCGGGGAGCTGTTTTTT
CATSRSSGERDTGELFF
>TRBV9|TRBJ1-2|TRBD1|-
TGTGCCAGCAGCGTATCTGCGACAGGGGCAAACTATGGCTACACCTTC
CASSVSATGANYGYTF
>TRBV6-5|TRBJ1-1|-|-
TGTGCCAGCAGTTACTCCTGGGGGCTGAACACTGAAGCTTTCTTT
CASSYSWGLNTEAFF
>TRBV4-2|TRBJ1-3|TRBD1|-
TGTGCCAGCAGCCTCCGGACAGGGGACGGAAACACCATATATTTT
CASSLRTGDGNTIYF
>TRBV9|TRBJ2-3|TRBD2|-
TGTGCCAGCAGCGTAAGCGGGGGGGCCGGGACAGATACGCAGTATTTT
CASSVSGGAGTDTQYF
>TRBV27|TRBJ1-2|TRBD1|-
TGTGCCAGCAGTCCAATCGACAGGGGGCTAGGCTACACCTTC
CASSPIDRGLGYTF
>TRBV5-6|TRBJ2-1|-|-
TGTGCCAGCAGCTTGCTGGCTAGAGTGCGTGAGCAGTTCTTC
CASSLLARVREQFF
>TRBV10-3|TRBJ2-1|TRBD2|once
TGTGCCATCAGTGAGGGCGGGGGCTACAATGAGCAGTTCTTC
CAISEGGGYNEQFF
>TRBV27|TRBJ2-7|TRBD1|-
TGTGCCAGCAGACCGGGACAGGGCATCTACGAGCAGTACTTC
CASRPGQGIYEQYF
>TRBV28|TRBJ2-7|-|few
TGTGCCAGCAGTCCCGTCAGCTCCTACGAGCAGTACTTC
CASSPVSSYEQYF
>TRBV5-4|TRBJ2-5|TRBD2|-
TGTGCCAGCAGCTCGAGGCCCGCGGTAGCGGGGGCCTGGGAGACCCAGTACTTC
CASSSRPAVAGAWETQYF
>TRBV9|TRBJ2-1|TRBD2|-
TGTGCCAGCAGCGGCCGAGGGAGCGGGGGGGCCGAAGAGCAGTTCTTC
CASSGRGSGGAEEQFF